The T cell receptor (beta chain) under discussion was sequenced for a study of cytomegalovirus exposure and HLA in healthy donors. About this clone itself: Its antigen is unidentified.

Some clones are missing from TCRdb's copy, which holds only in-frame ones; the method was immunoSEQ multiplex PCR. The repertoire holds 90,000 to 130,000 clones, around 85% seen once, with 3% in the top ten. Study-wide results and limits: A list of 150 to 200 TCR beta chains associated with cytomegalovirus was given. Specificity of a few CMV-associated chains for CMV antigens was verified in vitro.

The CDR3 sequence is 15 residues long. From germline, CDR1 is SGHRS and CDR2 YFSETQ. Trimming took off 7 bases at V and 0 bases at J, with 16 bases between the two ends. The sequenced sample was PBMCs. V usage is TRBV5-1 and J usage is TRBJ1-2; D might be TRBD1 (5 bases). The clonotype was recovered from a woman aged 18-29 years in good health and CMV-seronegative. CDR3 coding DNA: TGCGCCAGCGAATTAGGGGCAGGGACTAACTATGGCTACACCTTC. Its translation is CASELGAGTNYGYTF.